A single sample is the source of the 21 T cell receptor beta chains below, sequenced in a study of T cells after yellow fever vaccination. Each CDR3 protein is one row after TCRdb ran MiXCR on the 5' RACE reads. Here the sample spans 300,000 to 350,000 distinct CDR3 sequences, less than 9.5% being singletons. This specimen consisted of PBMCs, obtained roughly 47 days after the first yellow fever vaccination. All receptors come from a man between 18 and 29 years old who received the YFV17D yellow fever vaccine.

The chain employs TRBV7-9 and TRBJ1-6, with 8 positions matching TRBD1. Per the germline V gene, CDR1 is SEHNR and CDR2 is FQNEAQ (reference sequence). V was clipped by 4 bases and J by 14 bases; unmatched bases: 10. The CDR3 length is 14 residues. The CDR3 sequence is CASSSQGAGVALHF. The CDR3 bases are TGTGCCAGCAGCTCCCAGGGGGCGGGAGTCGCCCTCCACTTT.

The sample holds many counts of this clonotype. The V gene is TRBV7-9, the J gene TRBJ1-2; D might be TRBD1 (6 bases). The CDR3 totals 12 residues. Germline V gene sequence: CDR1 SEHNR, CDR2 FQNEAQ (reference sequence). Trimming removed 5 bases at V and 7 bases at J, with 11 bases between. In nucleotides, the CDR3 is TGTGCCAGCAGCCTCGAAGGGGGTGGCTACACCTTC. This gives the protein CASSLEGGGYTF.

This clonotype was counted between two and nine times. The chain couples TRBV2 to TRBJ1-2; no clear D. Germline CDR1 SNHLY, CDR2 FYNNEI. Trimming took 2 bases from V and 1 from J, leaving 11 bases between them. The length of the CDR3 is 15 residues. CDR3 residues: CASSENLRDNYGYTF. In DNA, the CDR3 is TGTGCCAGCAGTGAAAACCTCCGGGATAACTATGGCTACACCTTC.

Only a few counts were recorded for this clonotype. The rearrangement links TRBV11-2 to TRBJ2-3; a possible D gene is TRBD2 (5 bases). Trimming took 3 bases from V and 8 from J, leaving 27 bases between them. CDR3 length: 18 residues. The V gene's germline CDR1 is SGHAT and CDR2 FQNNGV. CDR3 sequence: CASSLNSDFILPQITQYF. CDR3 in DNA: TGTGCCAGCAGCTTGAACTCGGACTTCATACTACCACAGATTACGCAGTATTTT.

This clonotype has just a few counts. V gene TRBV27 combines with J gene TRBJ2-2; 7 bases fit TRBD2. The CDR3 consists of 13 residues. Germline CDR1 MNHEY, CDR2 SMNVEV (reference sequence). V shed 3 bases and J 7 bases; nucleotides not matched to a gene: 2. CDR3 nucleotide sequence: TGTGCCAGCAGTTTCTGGACTAGCGGGGAGCTGTTTTTT. It yields the protein CASSFWTSGELFF.

This chain uses TRBV7-9 with TRBJ1-1, with a weak D call TRBD1 (5 bases). The CDR3 covers 14 residues. The germline CDR1 and CDR2 sequences are SEHNR and FQNEAQ (reference sequence). V lost 2 bases and J 5 bases, leaving 12 bases between the germline ends. The DNA for the CDR3 is TGTGCCAGCAGCTTACCGGGGGGGAGGACTGAAGCTTTCTTT. It is translated as CASSLPGGRTEAFF.

This clonotype showed up just a few times. The rearrangement joins TRBV14 to TRBJ1-3, with D possibly being TRBD1 (5 bases). Germline loops: CDR1 SGHDN, CDR2 FVKESK. This CDR3 is built from 16 residues. The V and J ends lost 2 bases and 0 bases respectively, with 11 bases between them. The CDR3 DNA reads TGTGCCAGCAGCCAACCGTGGGGACCCTCTGGAAACACCATATATTTT. Its protein product is CASSQPWGPSGNTIYF.

The rearrangement links TRBV12-3 or TRBV12-4 to TRBJ1-6; D perhaps matches TRBD1 (5 bases). V lost 7 bases and J 0 bases, leaving 16 bases between the germline ends. This CDR3 is 17 amino acids long. The CDR3 sequence is CASKIGGGSSYNSPLHF. CDR3 nucleotides: TGTGCCAGCAAAATTGGGGGGGGGAGCTCCTATAATTCACCCCTCCACTTT.

The chain recombines TRBV5-1 with TRBJ1-6; D not certain. This CDR3 comprises 15 residues. Germline values: CDR1 SGHRS, CDR2 YFSETQ. Trimming cost V 2 bases and J 7 bases, with 13 bases left between them. The CDR3 protein is CASSFRGQRNSPLHF. The DNA for the CDR3 is TGCGCCAGCAGCTTTCGTGGGCAGAGAAATTCACCCCTCCACTTT.

This clonotype showed up just a few times. This chain uses TRBV19 with TRBJ1-1; D gene unclear. The germline gives CDR1 LNHDA, CDR2 SQIVND (reference sequence). The V gene lost 4 bases and the J gene lost 0 bases, with 9 bases spanning the gap. The CDR3 is 14 amino acids. CDR3 residues: CASSTDYMNTEAFF. The CDR3 nucleotides are TGTGCCAGTAGTACAGACTACATGAACACTGAAGCTTTCTTT.

At least ten counts were recorded for this clonotype. The chain employs TRBV12-3 or TRBV12-4 and TRBJ2-3; tentatively, D is TRBD2 (6 bases). V lost 3 bases, J lost 7 bases, and 8 bases lay in between. This CDR3 is 12 amino acids long. The CDR3 here is CASSLAGYTQYF. CDR3 sequence (DNA): TGTGCCAGCAGTTTGGCGGGGTATACGCAGTATTTT.

The sample holds many counts of this clonotype. This chain links TRBV28 with TRBJ2-1; D tentatively fits TRBD1 or TRBD2 (5 bases each). V was shortened by 6 bases and J by 2 bases, with 14 bases between the two germline ends. This CDR3 has 15 amino acids. Germline lookup yields CDR1 MDHEN and CDR2 SYDVKM. In DNA, the CDR3 is TGTGCCAGCAGGGGTGGGGGAAATGCCTACAATGAGCAGTTCTTC. Protein product: CASRGGGNAYNEQFF. Combining the CDR3 with reference TRBV28 and TRBJ2-1 gives the whole variable domain DVKVTQSSRYLVKRTGEKVFLECVQDMDHENMFWYRQDPGLGLRLIYFSYDVKMKEKGDIPEGYSVSREKKERFSLILESASTNQTSMYLCASRGGGNAYNEQFFGPGTRLTVL.

J is TRBJ2-1 and V is TRBV4-3; no definite D call. Trimming cost V 0 bases and J 1 base, with 7 bases left between them. Germline V gene lookup returns CDR1 LGHNA and CDR2 YSLEER. The CDR3 contains 15 residues. CDR3 bases: TGCGCCAGCAGCCAAGATCAAAGGTCCTACAATGAGCAGTTCTTC. Translated, it gives CASSQDQRSYNEQFF.

This chain connects TRBV2 to TRBJ2-1; 7 nucleotides match TRBD1. Germline V gene lookup returns CDR1 SNHLY and CDR2 FYNNEI. V dropped 8 bases and J dropped 6; count of bases not matched to a gene: 4. This CDR3 is built from 12 residues. The CDR3 DNA reads as TGTGCCAGCGCTGACAGGGCCAATGAGCAGTTCTTC. It translates to CASADRANEQFF.

The chain combines TRBV6-6 with TRBJ1-5, with unresolved D. V was pared by 8 bases and J by 9 bases, with 8 bases between. The CDR3 is made up of 10 amino acids. The V gene's germline CDR1 is MNHNY and CDR2 SVGAGI (reference sequence). CDR3 in amino acids: CASGSLPQHF. Written as DNA, the CDR3 is TGTGCCAGCGGATCCCTGCCCCAGCATTTT.

The rearrangement links TRBV5-4 to TRBJ2-7; no firm D call. V was pared by 5 bases and J by 2 bases, with 11 bases between. This CDR3 is 13 amino acids long. The germline V gene has CDR1 SGHNT and CDR2 YYREEE (reference sequence). The CDR3 DNA is TGTGCCAGCAGAAGAGGCGCGACCTACGAGCAGTACTTC. Encoded protein: CASRRGATYEQYF.

V and J are TRBV5-1 and TRBJ2-5; weak D call: TRBD2 (6 bases). The germline V gene encodes CDR1 SGHRS and CDR2 YFSETQ. V was cut by 3 bases and J by 2 bases, with 17 bases left in between. The CDR3 totals 16 residues. CDR3 protein: CASSSGADYLQETQYF. The CDR3 nucleotides are TGCGCCAGCAGCTCGGGAGCGGACTATCTACAAGAGACCCAGTACTTC.

The chain links TRBV29-1 to TRBJ2-7; the D is unclear. The CDR3 covers 11 residues. The V gene's germline CDR1 is SQVTM and CDR2 ANQGSEA. CDR3 sequence: CTGLSSYEQYF. The DNA for the CDR3 is TGCACCGGCCTAAGCTCCTACGAGCAGTACTTC.

This chain uses TRBV7-2 with TRBJ2-5; D is unclear. Trimming took off 4 bases at V and 5 bases at J, with 17 bases between the two ends. CDR1 SGHTA and CDR2 FQGNSA come from the germline V gene. This CDR3 spans 15 amino acids. CDR3 bases: TGTGCCAGCAGCTGGCAGAACTCCTTAGTCGAGACCCAGTACTTC. Encoded protein: CASSWQNSLVETQYF.

This chain connects TRBV5-1 to TRBJ1-2; D perhaps matches TRBD1 (6 bases). Trimming pared 1 base from V and 8 bases from J, leaving 12 bases between. The CDR3 is made up of 13 amino acids. Germline V gene sequence: CDR1 SGHRS, CDR2 YFSETQ. The CDR3 sequence is CASSLRGGPGYTF. The CDR3 bases are TGCGCCAGCAGCTTGCGAGGGGGGCCGGGCTACACCTTC.

This chain joins TRBV6-5 and TRBJ1-6; the match to TRBD1 covers 8 bases. Germline V gene data show CDR1 as MNHEY and CDR2 as SVGAGI. CDR3 length: 14 residues. Trimming removed 4 bases from V and 10 bases from J; junction bases left unmatched: 6. Here the CDR3 reads CASSSHRGRSPLHF. CDR3 bases: TGTGCCAGCAGTTCCCACAGGGGGAGGTCACCCCTCCACTTT.